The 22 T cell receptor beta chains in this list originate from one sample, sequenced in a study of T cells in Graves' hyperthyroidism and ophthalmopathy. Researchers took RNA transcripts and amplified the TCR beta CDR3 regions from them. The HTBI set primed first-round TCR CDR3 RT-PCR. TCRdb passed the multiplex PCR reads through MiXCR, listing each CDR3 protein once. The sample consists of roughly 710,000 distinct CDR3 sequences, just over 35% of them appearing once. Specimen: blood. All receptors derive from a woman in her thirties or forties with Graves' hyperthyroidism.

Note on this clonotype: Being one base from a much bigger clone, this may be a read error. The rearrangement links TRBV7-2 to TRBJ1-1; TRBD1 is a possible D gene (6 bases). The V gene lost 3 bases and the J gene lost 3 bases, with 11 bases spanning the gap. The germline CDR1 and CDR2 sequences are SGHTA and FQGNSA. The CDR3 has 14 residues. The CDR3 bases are TGTGCCAGCAGCTTTCAGGGGCCGGACACTGAAGCTTTCTTT. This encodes CASSFQGPDTEAFF.

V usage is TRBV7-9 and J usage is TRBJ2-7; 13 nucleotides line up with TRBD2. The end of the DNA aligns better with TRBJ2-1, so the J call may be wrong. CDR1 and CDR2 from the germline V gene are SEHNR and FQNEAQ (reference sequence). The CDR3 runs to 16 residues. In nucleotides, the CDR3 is TGTGCCAGCAGCTTAGGGACTAGCGGGAGTTACAATGAGCAGTTCTTC. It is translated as CASSLGTSGSYNEQFF.

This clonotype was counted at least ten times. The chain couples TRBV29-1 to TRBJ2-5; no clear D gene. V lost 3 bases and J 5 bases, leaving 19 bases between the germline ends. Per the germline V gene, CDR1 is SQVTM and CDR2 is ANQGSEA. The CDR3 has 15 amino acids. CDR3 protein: CSVERLDTVSETQYF. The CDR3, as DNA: TGCAGCGTTGAGAGACTCGACACTGTTTCCGAGACCCAGTACTTC.

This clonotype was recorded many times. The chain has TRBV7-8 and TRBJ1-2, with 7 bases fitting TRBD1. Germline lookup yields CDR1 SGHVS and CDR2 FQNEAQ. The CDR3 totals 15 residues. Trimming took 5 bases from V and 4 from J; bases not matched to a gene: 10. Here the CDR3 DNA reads TGTGCCAGCAGCCAGAACCGGGACAGATTCTATGGCTACACCTTC. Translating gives CASSQNRDRFYGYTF. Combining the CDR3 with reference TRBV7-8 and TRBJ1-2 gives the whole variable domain GAGVSQSPRYKVAKRGQDVALRCDPISGHVSLFWYQQALGQGPEFLTYFQNEAQLDKSGLPSDRFFAERPEGSVSTLKIQRTQQEDSAVYLCASSQNRDRFYGYTFGSGTRLTVV.

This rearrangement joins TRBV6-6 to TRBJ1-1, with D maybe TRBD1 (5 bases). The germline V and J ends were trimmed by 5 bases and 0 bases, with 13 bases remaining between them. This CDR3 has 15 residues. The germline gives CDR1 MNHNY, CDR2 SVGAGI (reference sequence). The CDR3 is CASSEGVRMNTEAFF. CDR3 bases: TGTGCCAGCAGTGAAGGGGTCAGAATGAACACTGAAGCTTTCTTT.

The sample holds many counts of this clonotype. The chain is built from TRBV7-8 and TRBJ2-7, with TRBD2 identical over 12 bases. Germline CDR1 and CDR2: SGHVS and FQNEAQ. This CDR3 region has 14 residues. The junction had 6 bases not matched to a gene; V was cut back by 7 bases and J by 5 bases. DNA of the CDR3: TGTGCCAGCAACCGACTAGCGGGAGAAAACGAGCAGTACTTC. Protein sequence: CASNRLAGENEQYF.

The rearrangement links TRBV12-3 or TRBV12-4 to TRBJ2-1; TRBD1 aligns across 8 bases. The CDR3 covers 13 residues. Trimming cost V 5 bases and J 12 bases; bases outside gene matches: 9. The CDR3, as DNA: TGTGCCAGCAGTGCTATGGACAGGGCATGGCAGTTCTTC. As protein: CASSAMDRAWQFF.

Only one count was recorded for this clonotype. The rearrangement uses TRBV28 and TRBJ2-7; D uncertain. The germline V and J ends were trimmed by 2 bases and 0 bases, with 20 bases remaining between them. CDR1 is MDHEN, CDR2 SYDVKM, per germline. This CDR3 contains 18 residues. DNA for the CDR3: TGTGCCAGCAGTTTACAGCTTAATTATCCCAGGAGCTCCTACGAGCAGTACTTC. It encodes CASSLQLNYPRSSYEQYF.

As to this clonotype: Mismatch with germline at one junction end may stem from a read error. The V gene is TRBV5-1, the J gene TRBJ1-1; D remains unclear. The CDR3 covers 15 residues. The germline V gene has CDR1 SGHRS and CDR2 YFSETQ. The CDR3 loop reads CASVRGGTGNTEAFF. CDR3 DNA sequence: TGTGCCAGCGTCCGGGGAGGAACGGGGAACACTGAAGCTTTCTTT.

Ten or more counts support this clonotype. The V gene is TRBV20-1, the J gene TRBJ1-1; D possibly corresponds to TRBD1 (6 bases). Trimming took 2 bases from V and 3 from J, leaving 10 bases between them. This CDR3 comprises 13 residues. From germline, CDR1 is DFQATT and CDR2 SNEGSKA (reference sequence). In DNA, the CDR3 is TGCAGTGCTAGAAAGCACAGGGACACTGAAGCTTTCTTT. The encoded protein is CSARKHRDTEAFF.

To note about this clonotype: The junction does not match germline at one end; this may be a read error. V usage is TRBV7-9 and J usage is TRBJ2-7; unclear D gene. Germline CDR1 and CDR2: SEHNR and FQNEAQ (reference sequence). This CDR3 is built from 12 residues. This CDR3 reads CASSLVSYGQYF. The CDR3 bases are TGTGCCAGCAGCCTGGTCTCCTACGGGCAGTACTTC.

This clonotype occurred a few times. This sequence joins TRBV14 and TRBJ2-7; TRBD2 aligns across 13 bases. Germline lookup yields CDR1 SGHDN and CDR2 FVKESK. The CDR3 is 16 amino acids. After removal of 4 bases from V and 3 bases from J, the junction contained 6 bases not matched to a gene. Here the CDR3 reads CASSRTGTSGDYEQYF. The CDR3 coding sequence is TGTGCCAGCAGCCGCACGGGGACTAGCGGGGACTACGAGCAGTACTTC.

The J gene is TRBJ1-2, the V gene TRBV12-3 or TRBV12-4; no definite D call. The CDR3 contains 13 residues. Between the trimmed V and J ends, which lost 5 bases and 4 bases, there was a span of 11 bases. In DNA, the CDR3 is TGTGCCAGCAGTCTGGACCCCAGCTATGGCTACACCTTC. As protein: CASSLDPSYGYTF.

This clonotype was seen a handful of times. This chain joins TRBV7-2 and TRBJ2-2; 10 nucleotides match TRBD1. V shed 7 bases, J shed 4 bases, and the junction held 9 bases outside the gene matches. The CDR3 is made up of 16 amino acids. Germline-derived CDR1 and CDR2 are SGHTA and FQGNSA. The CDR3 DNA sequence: TGTGCCAGCACAGGGGGACAGGGGATCGGCACCGGGGAGCTGTTTTTT. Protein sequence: CASTGGQGIGTGELFF. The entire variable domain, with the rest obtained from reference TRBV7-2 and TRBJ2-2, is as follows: GAGVSQSPSNKVTEKGKDVELRCDPISGHTALYWYRQSLGQGLEFLIYFQGNSAPDKSGLPSDRFSAERTGGSVSTLTIQRTQQEDSAVYLCASTGGQGIGTGELFFGEGSRLTVL.

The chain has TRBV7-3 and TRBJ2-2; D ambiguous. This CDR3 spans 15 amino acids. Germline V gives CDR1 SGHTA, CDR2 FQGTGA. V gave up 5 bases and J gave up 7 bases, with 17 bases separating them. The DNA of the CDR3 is TGTGCCAGCAGCCGCGAAGGTCGCGCACTCGGGGAGCTGTTTTTT. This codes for CASSREGRALGELFF.

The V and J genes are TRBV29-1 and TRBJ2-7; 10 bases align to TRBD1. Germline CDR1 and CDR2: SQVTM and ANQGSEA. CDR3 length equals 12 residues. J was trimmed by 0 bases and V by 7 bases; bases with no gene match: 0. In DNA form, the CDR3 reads TGCAGCGGGACAGGGGGCTCCTACGAGCAGTACTTC. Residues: CSGTGGSYEQYF.

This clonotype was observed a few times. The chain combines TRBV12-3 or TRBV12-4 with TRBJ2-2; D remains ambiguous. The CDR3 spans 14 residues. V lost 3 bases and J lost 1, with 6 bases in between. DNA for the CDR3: TGTGCCAGCAGTTTCGCAGGGAACACCGGGGAGCTGTTTTTT. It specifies CASSFAGNTGELFF.

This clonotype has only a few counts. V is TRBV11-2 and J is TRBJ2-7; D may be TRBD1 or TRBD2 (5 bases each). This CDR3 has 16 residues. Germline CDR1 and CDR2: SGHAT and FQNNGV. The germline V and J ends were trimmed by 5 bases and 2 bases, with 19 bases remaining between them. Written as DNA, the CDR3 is TGTGCCAGCAGCCTAGGGGACCGGGACGGGACCTACGAGCAGTACTTC. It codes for CASSLGDRDGTYEQYF. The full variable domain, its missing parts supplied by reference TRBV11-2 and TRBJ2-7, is EAGVAQSPRYKIIEKRQSVAFWCNPISGHATLYWYQQILGQGPKLLIQFQNNGVVDDSQLPKDRFSAERLKGVDSTLKIQPAKLEDSAVYLCASSLGDRDGTYEQYFGPGTRLTVT.

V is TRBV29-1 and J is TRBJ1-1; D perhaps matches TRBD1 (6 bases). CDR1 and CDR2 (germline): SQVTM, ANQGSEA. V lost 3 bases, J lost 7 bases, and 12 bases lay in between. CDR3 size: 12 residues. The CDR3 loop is CSVDGGGREAFF. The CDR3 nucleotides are TGCAGCGTTGATGGGGGGGGGCGTGAAGCTTTCTTT. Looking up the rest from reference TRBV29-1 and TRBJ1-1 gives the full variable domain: SAVISQKPSRDICQRGTSLTIQCQVDSQVTMMFWYRQQPGQSLTLIATANQGSEATYESGFVIDKFPISRPNLTFSTLTVSNMSPEDSSIYLCSVDGGGREAFFGQGTRLTVV.

The CDR3 DNA reads as TGTGCCAGCAGCCAACGGACAGGGTCATTAGAGACCCAGTACTTC. It specifies CASSQRTGSLETQYF. This chain uses TRBV11-1 with TRBJ2-5; 8 nucleotides align to TRBD1. Per the germline V gene, CDR1 is SGHAT and CDR2 is FQDESV (reference sequence). The CDR3 loop spans 15 amino acids. J lost 4 bases, V lost 5 bases, and 9 bases had no gene match.

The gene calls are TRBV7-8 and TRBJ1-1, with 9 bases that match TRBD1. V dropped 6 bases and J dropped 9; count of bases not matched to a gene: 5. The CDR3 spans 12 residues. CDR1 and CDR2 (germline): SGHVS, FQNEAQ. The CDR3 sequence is CASSRQGEKAFF. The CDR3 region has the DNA TGTGCCAGCAGTAGACAGGGGGAAAAAGCTTTCTTT.

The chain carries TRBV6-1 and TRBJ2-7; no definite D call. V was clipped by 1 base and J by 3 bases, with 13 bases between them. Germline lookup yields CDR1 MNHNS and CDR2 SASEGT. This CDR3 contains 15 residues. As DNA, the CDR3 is TGTGCCAGCAGTGAAGGTAAAGAACGGTACTACGAGCAGTACTTC. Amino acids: CASSEGKERYYEQYF.